The clone carrying this T cell receptor (beta chain) was seen ten or more times. The sample comes from a study of T cells after yellow fever vaccination. The authors made TCR cDNA by 5'RACE template switching, adding a universal primer site and UMIs. MiXCR, run by TCRdb on the 5' RACE reads, gives a single entry per CDR3 protein. The repertoire holds roughly 250,000 distinct CDR3 sequences, with roughly 13% as singletons. The germline V gene encodes CDR1 SQVTM and CDR2 ANQGSEA. This CDR3 region has 13 residues. After removal of 4 bases from V and 4 bases from J, the junction contained 6 bases not matched to a gene.

The rearrangement joins TRBV29-1 to TRBJ2-5; the match to TRBD1 covers 7 bases. The specimen was CD4+ T cells sorted from PBMCs, collected 45 days after the yellow fever booster vaccination. The TCR sequence derives from a man aged 25-45 years who received the YFV17D yellow fever vaccine. DNA for the CDR3: TGCAGCGTTGTCGTGGCAGGGGGAGAGACCCAGTACTTC. Residues: CSVVVAGGETQYF.